This TCR beta chain was profiled in a study of a mutant IDH1 vaccine in newly diagnosed glioma. The overall study: In some groups vaccination began 4-6 weeks post-radiotherapy; others received it with temozolomide.

Notes on this clone: The target antigen is unknown.

Assay used: immunoSEQ multiplex PCR; TCRdb lists only in-frame clones, some missing. Of approximately 110,000 clones listed, almost 90% were seen once; the top ten hold 0.6% to 0.75%. Time point indicated: week 11, during vaccination. A 20-mer mutant IDH1 peptide at 300 ug was injected subcutaneously with topical imiquimod. Donors harbored newly found WHO grade 3 or 4 IDH1-mutant, ATRX-lost astrocytomas. Between the trimmed V and J ends, which lost 1 base and 11 bases, there was a span of 8 bases. CDR1 and CDR2 from the germline V gene are MDHEN and SYDVKM. The CDR3 is made up of 12 amino acids. J is TRBJ2-2 and V is TRBV28, with D unclear. The clonotype was recovered from a woman in her 50s with glioma. The sequencing here drew on PBMCs, taken from a glioma patient whose treatment included an IDH1 peptide vaccine. The CDR3 DNA sequence: TGTGCCAGCAGTTTATTAAGCCAAGAGCTGTTTTTT. This codes for CASSLLSQELFF.